Below, 27 T cell receptor beta chains from the same sample are listed, as sequenced in a study of shared clonotypes between healthy human individuals. CD45RO-negative CD8 cells positively selected for CCR7 made up the naive population, which excluded terminally differentiated effector memory CD45RA+ cells. Profiled with immunoSEQ multiplex PCR; TCRdb holds only in-frame clones, not every one. The sample records 650,000 to 800,000 clones, around 92% being singletons. The sequenced material came from naive CD8+ T cells sorted from blood. The receptors derive from a man aged 25 to 45 in good health.

This rearrangement joins TRBV7-6 to TRBJ2-7; D not certain. Germline CDR1 SGHVS, CDR2 FNYEAQ. The V end lost 1 base, the J end lost 2 bases, and 12 bases lay between the germline ends. The CDR3 spans 15 residues. The CDR3 DNA sequence: TGTGCCAGCAGCTTAGAGATCGGAGCAGCCTACGAGCAGTACTTC. Translated, it gives CASSLEIGAAYEQYF.

This chain connects TRBV15 to TRBJ2-3; 9 bases align to TRBD1. This CDR3 is 13 amino acids long. Germline assignment: CDR1 LNHNV and CDR2 YYDKDF (reference sequence). After removal of 10 bases from V and 4 bases from J, the junction contained 6 bases not matched to a gene. The chain's CDR3 is CAIGTGTSDTQYF. In DNA form, the CDR3 reads TGTGCCATCGGGACAGGGACATCAGATACGCAGTATTTT.

In DNA form, the CDR3 reads TGTGCCAGCAGACGACAGGGGAACACTGAAGCTTTCTTT. Residues: CASRRQGNTEAFF. This chain connects TRBV7-9 to TRBJ1-1; 7 nucleotides line up with TRBD1. This CDR3 is 13 amino acids long. Germline V gives CDR1 SEHNR, CDR2 FQNEAQ (reference sequence). The V and J ends lost 6 bases and 1 base, in that order; junction bases with no gene match: 2.

This chain connects TRBV4-1 to TRBJ2-2; weak D call: TRBD1 (5 bases). CDR1 and CDR2 (germline): MGHRA, YSYEKL. Trimming removed 3 bases at V and 7 bases at J, with 18 bases between. The CDR3 loop spans 16 amino acids. The CDR3 loop reads CASSHRLPGSDGELFF. DNA for the CDR3: TGCGCCAGCAGCCATCGGTTGCCAGGGTCGGACGGGGAGCTGTTTTTT.

This rearrangement joins TRBV11-2 to TRBJ2-2; no clear D. Germline lookup yields CDR1 SGHAT and CDR2 FQNNGV. CDR3 size: 14 residues. Trimming took 4 bases from V and 5 from J, leaving 11 bases between them. The CDR3 region has the DNA TGTGCCAGCAGCTCCTCCACTCCGACCGGGGAGCTGTTTTTT. This gives the protein CASSSSTPTGELFF.

This chain links TRBV18 with TRBJ2-7; 13 nucleotides agree with TRBD2. The V and J ends lost 0 bases and 7 bases, in that order; junction bases with no gene match: 9. Germline V gene data show CDR1 as KGHSH and CDR2 as LQKENI. This CDR3 is built from 17 residues. In DNA, the CDR3 is TGTGCCAGCTCACCACCCCCGGGACTAGCGGGACGGGGGGAGCAGTACTTC. Its translation: CASSPPPGLAGRGEQYF. The full variable domain, its missing parts supplied by reference TRBV18 and TRBJ2-7, is NAGVMQNPRHLVRRRGQEARLRCSPMKGHSHVYWYRQLPEEGLKFMVYLQKENIIDESGMPKERFSAEFPKEGPSILRIQQVVRGDSAAYFCASSPPPGLAGRGEQYFGPGTRLTVT.

The genes are TRBV29-1 and TRBJ1-1; the D is unclear. CDR3 length: 11 residues. Germline V gives CDR1 SQVTM, CDR2 ANQGSEA. The V and J ends lost 7 bases and 0 bases respectively, with 6 bases between them. This CDR3 is CSGSMNTEAFF. The CDR3 DNA reads TGCAGCGGTTCGATGAACACTGAAGCTTTCTTT.

The rearrangement links TRBV11-2 to TRBJ1-1; the D is unclear. Trimming pared 3 bases from V and 4 bases from J, leaving 3 bases between. Germline lookup yields CDR1 SGHAT and CDR2 FQNNGV. The CDR3 sequence is 11 residues long. CDR3 sequence reads: CASSLGTEAFF. DNA for the CDR3: TGTGCCAGCAGCTTGGGCACTGAAGCTTTCTTT. Looking up the rest from reference TRBV11-2 and TRBJ1-1 gives the full variable domain: EAGVAQSPRYKIIEKRQSVAFWCNPISGHATLYWYQQILGQGPKLLIQFQNNGVVDDSQLPKDRFSAERLKGVDSTLKIQPAKLEDSAVYLCASSLGTEAFFGQGTRLTVV.

This sequence joins TRBV28 and TRBJ1-1; D remains unclear. Germline V gene data show CDR1 as MDHEN and CDR2 as SYDVKM. This CDR3 comprises 13 residues. V was trimmed by 6 bases and J by 6 bases, leaving 14 bases between them. CDR3 region: CASRLDTVPEAFF. CDR3 nucleotides: TGTGCCAGCAGACTCGATACAGTCCCTGAAGCTTTCTTT.

The chain carries TRBV15 and TRBJ2-2; no definite D call. Trimming shortened V by 3 bases and J by 1 base, and 9 bases separated the two germline ends. CDR1 and CDR2 (germline): LNHNV, YYDKDF (reference sequence). The CDR3 is 15 amino acids. The CDR3 region has the DNA TGTGCCACCAGCAGGGACCTTGTGAACACCGGGGAGCTGTTTTTT. Residues: CATSRDLVNTGELFF. Supplemented by reference TRBV15 and TRBJ2-2, the full variable domain reads DAMVIQNPRYQVTQFGKPVTLSCSQTLNHNVMYWYQQKSSQAPKLLFHYYDKDFNNEADTPDNFQSRRPNTSFCFLDIRSPGLGDTAMYLCATSRDLVNTGELFFGEGSRLTVL.

The chain joins TRBV6-5 to TRBJ2-3; D not resolved. The V gene's germline CDR1 is MNHEY and CDR2 SVGAGI. The CDR3 consists of 11 residues. V dropped 6 bases and J dropped 6 bases, with 7 bases sitting between them. In DNA, the CDR3 is TGTGCCAGCAGCACGGGCGATACGCAGTATTTT. Its protein product is CASSTGDTQYF.

This chain links TRBV19 with TRBJ2-7; 9 nucleotides match TRBD2. V dropped 3 bases and J dropped 6; count of bases not matched to a gene: 0. The germline gives CDR1 LNHDA, CDR2 SQIVND (reference sequence). This CDR3 is built from 12 residues. CDR3 sequence (DNA): TGTGCCAGTAGTATTAGCGGGAGCGAGCAGTACTTC. This translates into CASSISGSEQYF.

The chain couples TRBV10-3 to TRBJ1-1; D is possibly TRBD1 (5 bases). Trimming stripped 0 bases from V and 5 bases from J, with 10 bases between. Per the germline V gene, CDR1 is ENHRY and CDR2 is SYGVKD. CDR3 length: 14 amino acids. CDR3 protein: CAISESRDWTEAFF. CDR3 in DNA: TGTGCCATCAGTGAGTCAAGGGACTGGACTGAAGCTTTCTTT.

The chain has TRBV5-6 and TRBJ2-1; 7 bases line up with TRBD2. The CDR3 totals 16 residues. Germline values: CDR1 SGHDT, CDR2 YYEEEE. With V trimmed by 0 bases and J by 0 bases, 3 bases remained unmatched. CDR3 amino acids: CASSLDGGSSYNEQFF. CDR3 nucleotides: TGTGCCAGCAGCTTGGACGGCGGGAGCTCCTACAATGAGCAGTTCTTC.

The V call is TRBV7-6, the J call TRBJ1-2; 7 positions match TRBD1. This CDR3 has 15 amino acids. Unmatched junction bases numbered 11, after V lost 2 bases and J lost 8 bases. The germline CDR1 and CDR2 sequences are SGHVS and FNYEAQ. The CDR3 region is CASSLLSGTARGYTF. The CDR3 DNA reads TGTGCCAGCAGCTTACTCTCCGGGACAGCAAGAGGCTACACCTTC.

V is TRBV4-1 and J is TRBJ2-1; D perhaps matches TRBD2 (6 bases). Germline V gives CDR1 MGHRA, CDR2 YSYEKL. V lost 5 bases to trimming and J lost 1 base, with 12 bases between them. CDR3 size: 15 residues. The CDR3 bases are TGCGCCAGCAGCGACGGGAGTCTTTCCTACAATGAGCAGTTCTTC. This sequence encodes CASSDGSLSYNEQFF.

V is TRBV5-8 and J is TRBJ2-1, with unresolved D. Germline-derived CDR1 and CDR2 are SGHTS and YDEGEE. Deletions cut 4 bases from V and 16 bases from J, with 24 bases between. The CDR3 covers 14 residues. CDR3 in amino acids: CASSPGYVGQLEFF. CDR3 sequence (DNA): TGTGCCAGCAGCCCCGGCTACGTTGGCCAATTGGAATTCTTC.

This clone has a handful of counts. Other DNA sequences in this sample translate to the same CDR3. V usage is TRBV27 and J usage is TRBJ2-2; no definite D call. The ends were cut back, 5 bases at V and 5 bases at J, with 3 bases in the middle. The CDR3 has 11 amino acids. Germline CDR1 MNHEY, CDR2 SMNVEV (reference sequence). The DNA for the CDR3 is TGTGCCAGCAGTGCGACCGGGGAGCTGTTTTTT. Protein: CASSATGELFF.

A note on this clone: This specimen includes other DNA sequences encoding the same CDR3. The rearrangement joins TRBV7-9 to TRBJ2-2; D might be TRBD1 (5 bases). The germline V and J ends were trimmed by 4 bases and 3 bases, with 12 bases remaining between them. Germline CDR1 and CDR2: SEHNR and FQNEAQ (reference sequence). This CDR3 contains 15 residues. CDR3 nucleotide sequence: TGTGCCAGCAGCTCCCCTCGGACATACACCGGGGAGCTGTTTTTT. Its translation is CASSSPRTYTGELFF.

The chain has TRBV15 and TRBJ1-3, with D unclear. V was clipped by 0 bases and J by 9 bases, with 15 bases between them. Germline V gene lookup returns CDR1 LNHNV and CDR2 YYDKDF (reference sequence). This CDR3 has 15 residues. The CDR3 sequence is CATSRDRGPGATIYF. In DNA form, the CDR3 reads TGTGCCACCAGCAGAGATCGCGGGCCTGGTGCCACCATATATTTT.

The rearrangement joins TRBV29-1 to TRBJ1-2; 9 bases match TRBD1. Germline trimming cut 4 bases from V and 4 bases from J; bases unmatched to any gene: 7. Germline CDR1 and CDR2: SQVTM and ANQGSEA. This CDR3 has 14 residues. The CDR3 region has the DNA TGCAGCGTTGGACAGGGGGAACCAGTCTATGGCTACACCTTC. It encodes CSVGQGEPVYGYTF. Full variable domain (remainder filled in from reference TRBV29-1 and TRBJ1-2): SAVISQKPSRDICQRGTSLTIQCQVDSQVTMMFWYRQQPGQSLTLIATANQGSEATYESGFVIDKFPISRPNLTFSTLTVSNMSPEDSSIYLCSVGQGEPVYGYTFGSGTRLTVV.

Comment on this clone: A far larger clone is one nucleotide away, so this likely arose from a read error. This rearrangement joins TRBV13 to TRBJ1-2; D is uncertain. Germline CDR1 PRHDT, CDR2 FYEKMQ (reference sequence). This CDR3 contains 14 residues. Between the trimmed V and J ends, which lost 8 bases and 0 bases, there was a span of 13 bases. CDR3 amino acids: CASGPWGANYGYTF. Here the CDR3 DNA reads TGTGCCAGCGGCCCCTGGGGAGCTAACTATGGCTACACCTTC.

The chain combines TRBV27 with TRBJ2-1, with 7 positions matching TRBD1. J gave up 5 bases and V 6 bases, and 10 bases lay outside the gene matches. Per the germline V gene, CDR1 is MNHEY and CDR2 is SMNVEV (reference sequence). The CDR3 has 15 residues. CDR3 nucleotide sequence: TGTGCCAGCAGCCTTAGACGGGACAGAAACAATGAGCAGTTCTTC. This codes for CASSLRRDRNNEQFF.

The chain combines TRBV7-6 with TRBJ1-2; 10 bases align to TRBD1. CDR3 length: 13 amino acids. The V segment lost 5 bases and the J segment 8 bases; nucleotides outside the gene matches: 5. Germline lookup yields CDR1 SGHVS and CDR2 FNYEAQ. The CDR3 DNA reads as TGTGCCAGCAGCGCGACAGGGGGCGGAGGCTACACCTTC. Translated, it gives CASSATGGGGYTF.

The chain employs TRBV7-8 and TRBJ2-7; 15 nucleotides line up with TRBD2. V was clipped by 0 bases and J by 3 bases; unmatched bases: 6. The germline gives CDR1 SGHVS, CDR2 FQNEAQ. CDR3 length: 18 residues. DNA for the CDR3: TGTGCCAGCAGCTTAGCTGGACTAGCGGGAGGGCCGGACTACGAGCAGTACTTC. This sequence encodes CASSLAGLAGGPDYEQYF.

The CDR3 loop is CAISESVRVIYNEQFF. DNA for the CDR3: TGTGCCATCAGTGAGTCTGTCAGGGTAATCTACAATGAGCAGTTCTTC. V and J are TRBV10-3 and TRBJ2-1; a weak D match, TRBD1 (5 bases). The V gene lost 0 bases and the J gene lost 3 bases, with 12 bases spanning the gap. CDR3 length: 16 amino acids. Per germline, CDR1 ENHRY and CDR2 SYGVKD.

This clone has more than one count but fewer than ten. The chain links TRBV7-9 to TRBJ2-2; TRBD1 is a possible D gene (6 bases). V was clipped by 3 bases and J by 5 bases, with 13 bases between them. CDR3 size: 15 residues. CDR1 SEHNR and CDR2 FQNEAQ come from the germline V gene (reference sequence). The chain's CDR3 is CASSLGQGQTGELFF. The CDR3 nucleotides read TGTGCCAGCAGCTTGGGGCAGGGGCAAACCGGGGAGCTGTTTTTT.